What follows are 12 T cell receptor beta chains derived from one specimen sequenced in a study of T cell repertoires in ileal Crohn's disease. Sequenced by immunoSEQ multiplex PCR; TCRdb stores in-frame clones only, minus some. The table lists some 16,000 clones, less than 85% of them singletons. Material: ileal tissue. The source of these receptors is an adult with Crohn's disease.

This clone was picked up one time. The chain joins TRBV7-2 to TRBJ2-2; 9 nucleotides align to TRBD2. The CDR3 has 16 residues. The V and J ends lost 5 bases and 4 bases, in that order; junction bases with no gene match: 8. CDR1 is SGHTA, CDR2 FQGNSA, per germline. The CDR3 loop is CASSPPGTSTTGELFF. The CDR3 nucleotides read TGTGCCAGCAGCCCGCCCGGGACTAGCACCACCGGGGAGCTGTTTTTT.

This clone was recorded a few times. This sequence joins TRBV19 and TRBJ1-5; possible D gene TRBD1, 6 bases. V was shortened by 6 bases and J by 1 base, with 10 bases between the two germline ends. The CDR3 is made up of 14 amino acids. Germline assignment: CDR1 LNHDA and CDR2 SQIVND (reference sequence). CDR3 region: CASRADSSNQPQHF. The CDR3 region has the DNA TGTGCCAGTAGGGCGGACAGCAGCAATCAGCCCCAGCATTTT.

This chain connects TRBV18 to TRBJ2-2; 7 nucleotides match TRBD2. This CDR3 comprises 15 residues. CDR1 is KGHSH, CDR2 LQKENI, per germline. With 6 bases clipped from V and 1 base from J, the junction kept 5 bases outside the gene matches. Written as DNA, the CDR3 is TGTGCCAGCTCGGCGGGGGTACTGAACACCGGGGAGCTGTTTTTT. Amino acid sequence: CASSAGVLNTGELFF.

The gene calls are TRBV18 and TRBJ1-1, with 10 bases matching TRBD1. V lost 3 bases to trimming and J lost 6 bases; unmatched junction nucleotides: 10. From germline, CDR1 is KGHSH and CDR2 LQKENI. The CDR3 has 16 amino acids. This CDR3 is CASSPFDRGRGAEAFF. The CDR3 nucleotides are TGTGCCAGCTCACCGTTTGACAGGGGGCGAGGCGCTGAAGCTTTCTTT.

The chain links TRBV5-1 to TRBJ2-3; the match to TRBD2 covers 7 bases. This CDR3 comprises 13 residues. Losses at the gene ends were 7 bases for V and 3 bases for J; bases not matched to a gene: 5. The germline V gene has CDR1 SGHRS and CDR2 YFSETQ. CDR3 DNA: TGCGCCAGCGAGAGCGGGGAGACAGATACGCAGTATTTT. Amino acid sequence: CASESGETDTQYF.

The gene calls are TRBV18 and TRBJ2-5; D is possibly TRBD2 (6 bases). Looked up from germline, CDR1 is KGHSH and CDR2 is LQKENI. V was clipped by 0 bases and J by 4 bases, with 12 bases between them. This CDR3 contains 15 residues. This CDR3 reads CASSPPEGRGETQYF. The CDR3 region has the DNA TGTGCCAGCTCACCACCGGAGGGCCGAGGAGAGACCCAGTACTTC.

Concerning this clone: This specimen includes other DNA sequences encoding the same CDR3. The genes are TRBV18 and TRBJ1-2, with 7 bases that match TRBD1. V lost 3 bases to trimming and J lost 3 bases; unmatched junction nucleotides: 4. The CDR3 runs to 14 residues. Germline V CDR1 and CDR2: KGHSH, LQKENI. The CDR3 region has the DNA TGTGCCAGCTCACCCGGACAGGTGGACTATGGCTACACCTTC. Amino acids: CASSPGQVDYGYTF.

The chain uses TRBV9 and TRBJ2-2, with D possibly being TRBD2 (6 bases). V lost 6 bases and J 5 bases, leaving 11 bases between the germline ends. Germline V gene lookup returns CDR1 SGDLS and CDR2 YYNGEE. CDR3 length: 13 amino acids. CDR3 loop: CASNRRGTGELFF. Written as DNA, the CDR3 is TGTGCCAGCAACCGGAGGGGAACCGGGGAGCTGTTTTTT.

On this clone: A read error may account for a junction end that differs from germline. The rearrangement uses TRBV2 and TRBJ1-1; 8 bases are a match to TRBD1. The CDR3 is 16 amino acids. CDR1 is SNHLY, CDR2 FYNNEI, per germline. CDR3 DNA: TGTGCCAGCAAGGGGGGACAGGTGACGGGGAACCCTGAAGCTTTCTTT. Residues: CASKGGQVTGNPEAFF.

This clone appeared a few times. Other DNA sequences in this specimen translate into the identical CDR3. The chain employs TRBV6-5 and TRBJ2-7; TRBD2 matches 13 bases. The germline V gene has CDR1 MNHEY and CDR2 SVGAGI. This CDR3 region has 15 residues. Losses at the gene ends were 0 bases for V and 4 bases for J; bases not matched to a gene: 0. The CDR3 spells CASSYSTSGGYEQYF. CDR3 in DNA: TGTGCCAGCAGTTACTCGACTAGCGGGGGGTACGAGCAGTACTTC.

The chain is built from TRBV6-8 and TRBJ2-7; 7 bases align to TRBD1. CDR3 length: 16 amino acids. CDR1 and CDR2 from the germline V gene are MNHGY and SAAAGT. The ends lost 8 bases at V and 1 base at J; junction bases unmatched: 14. The CDR3 nucleotides are TGTGCCAGCTCCTCTTCCCGGGACAGACCTTCCTACGAGCAGTACGTC. Translating gives CASSSSRDRPSYEQYV.

Points on this clone: The same CDR3 is also encoded by other DNA sequences in this sample. The chain employs TRBV6-5 and TRBJ2-1; 12 bases align to TRBD2. Germline V gene sequence: CDR1 MNHEY, CDR2 SVGAGI. Trimming cost V 6 bases and J 2 bases; bases outside gene matches: 2. This CDR3 region has 15 residues. This CDR3 reads CASRRTSGTYNEQFF. The CDR3 DNA reads TGTGCCAGCAGACGGACTAGCGGGACCTACAATGAGCAGTTCTTC.